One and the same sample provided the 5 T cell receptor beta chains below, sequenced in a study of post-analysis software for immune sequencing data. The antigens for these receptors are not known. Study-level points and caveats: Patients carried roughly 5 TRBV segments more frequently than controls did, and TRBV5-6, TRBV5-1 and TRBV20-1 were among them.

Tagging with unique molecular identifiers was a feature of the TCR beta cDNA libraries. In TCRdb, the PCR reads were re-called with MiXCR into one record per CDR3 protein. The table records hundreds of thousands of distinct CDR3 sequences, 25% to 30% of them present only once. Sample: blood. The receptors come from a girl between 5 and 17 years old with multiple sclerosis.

CDR3 region: CASSVARGQGGYTF. In DNA, the CDR3 is TGTGCCAGCAGCGTTGCAAGGGGGCAAGGTGGCTACACCTTC. The chain links TRBV9 to TRBJ1-2; 7 bases map to TRBD1. The J segment lost 7 bases and the V segment lost 2 bases, leaving 8 bases of the junction unmatched. Germline V gene lookup returns CDR1 SGDLS and CDR2 YYNGEE. The CDR3 totals 14 residues.

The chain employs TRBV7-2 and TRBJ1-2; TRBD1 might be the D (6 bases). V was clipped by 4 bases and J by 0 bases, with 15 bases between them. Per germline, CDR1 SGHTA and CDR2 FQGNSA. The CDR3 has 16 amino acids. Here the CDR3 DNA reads TGTGCCAGCAGCTGGTACCCGGACAGAGCTAACTATGGCTACACCTTC. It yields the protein CASSWYPDRANYGYTF. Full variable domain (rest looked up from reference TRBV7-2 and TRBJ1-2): GAGVSQSPSNKVTEKGKDVELRCDPISGHTALYWYRQSLGQGLEFLIYFQGNSAPDKSGLPSDRFSAERTGGSVSTLTIQRTQQEDSAVYLCASSWYPDRANYGYTFGSGTRLTVV.

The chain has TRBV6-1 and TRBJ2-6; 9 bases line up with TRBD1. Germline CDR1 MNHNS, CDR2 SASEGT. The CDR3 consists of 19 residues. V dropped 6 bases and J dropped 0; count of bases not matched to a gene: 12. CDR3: CASRKLGTGSPSGANVLTF. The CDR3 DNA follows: TGTGCCAGCAGAAAACTCGGGACAGGGAGTCCCTCTGGGGCCAACGTCCTGACTTTC.

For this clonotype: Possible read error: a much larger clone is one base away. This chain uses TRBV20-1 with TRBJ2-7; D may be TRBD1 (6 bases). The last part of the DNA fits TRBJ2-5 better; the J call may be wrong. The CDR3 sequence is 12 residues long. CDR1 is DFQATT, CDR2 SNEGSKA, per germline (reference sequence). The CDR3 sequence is CSADSGQGTQYF. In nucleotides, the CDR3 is TGCAGTGCGGACAGTGGGCAAGGGACCCAGTACTTC.

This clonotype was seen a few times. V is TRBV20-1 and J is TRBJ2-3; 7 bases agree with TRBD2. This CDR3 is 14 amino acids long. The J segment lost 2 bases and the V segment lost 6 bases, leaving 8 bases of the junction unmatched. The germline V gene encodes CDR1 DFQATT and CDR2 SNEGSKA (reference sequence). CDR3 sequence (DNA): TGCAGTGCCCCCCATGGGGACTACACAGATACGCAGTATTTT. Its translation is CSAPHGDYTDTQYF.